This passage covers 6 T cell receptor beta chains from one sample sequenced in a study of Ad26.COV2.S vaccination and SARS-CoV-2 variants. Assay: immunoSEQ multiplex PCR; the TCRdb copy retains only in-frame clones and omits some. The table lists approximately 280,000 clones, over 75% of them singletons. The treatment denotes: about 20 received Ad26.COV2.S at low or high dose, single or two shots; roughly 5 received placebo; per-sample allocation not given. All samples were drawn on day 63, counting from the first vaccine or placebo injection. Source: peripheral blood, taken in a trial of Ad26.COV2.S vaccine versus placebo. The receptors were gathered from a person aged 18-60 years who received the Ad26.COV2.S COVID-19 vaccine or a placebo.

This chain uses TRBV23-1 with TRBJ2-3; a weak D match, TRBD1 (6 bases). TRBV23-1 has ORF status, its function being uncertain. The CDR3 is made up of 16 amino acids. The germline V and J ends were trimmed by 4 bases and 1 base, with 15 bases remaining between them. CDR3 nucleotides: TGCGCCAGCAGTCCCCCGGACAGCCCCTGCACAGATACGCAGTATTTT. This encodes CASSPPDSPCTDTQYF.

The chain uses TRBV18 and TRBJ1-2; D remains ambiguous. This CDR3 contains 14 residues. CDR1 and CDR2 (germline): KGHSH, LQKENI. The germline V and J ends were trimmed by 3 bases and 2 bases, with 10 bases remaining between them. The CDR3 DNA reads TGTGCCAGCTCACCGTCTAACAGCAACTATGGCTACACCTTC. Protein sequence: CASSPSNSNYGYTF.

The genes are TRBV19 and TRBJ1-5; no firm D call. V lost 6 bases and J lost 4, with 16 bases in between. Germline lookup yields CDR1 LNHDA and CDR2 SQIVND (reference sequence). CDR3 length equals 15 residues. The CDR3 nucleotides are TGTGCCAGTAGGCAAAAGGGTTTTTGGAATCAGCCCCAGCATTTT. Encoded protein: CASRQKGFWNQPQHF.

This clone was counted once. V is TRBV7-9 and J is TRBJ2-5, with 10 nucleotides matching TRBD1. From germline, CDR1 is SEHNR and CDR2 FQNEAQ (reference sequence). V was pared by 5 bases and J by 2 bases, with 5 bases of the junction left unmatched. This CDR3 spans 15 amino acids. In nucleotides, the CDR3 is TGTGCCAGCAGCCCCGGGACAGGGGTACAAGAGACCCAGTACTTC. It specifies CASSPGTGVQETQYF.

V is TRBV5-6 and J is TRBJ2-7; 8 bases are shared with TRBD1. The CDR3 sequence is 15 residues long. The germline V gene has CDR1 SGHDT and CDR2 YYEEEE. V dropped 1 base and J dropped 4; count of bases not matched to a gene: 7. CDR3 DNA sequence: TGTGCCAGCAGCTTGTCTTCCAGGGGGCTATACGAGCAGTACTTC. Encoded protein: CASSLSSRGLYEQYF.

The chain recombines TRBV5-1 with TRBJ1-1; 9 bases match TRBD1. V was clipped by 4 bases and J by 8 bases; unmatched bases: 15. CDR3 size: 16 residues. Germline V gene sequence: CDR1 SGHRS, CDR2 YFSETQ. CDR3 amino acids: CASSPSPGQGTGEAFF. CDR3 sequence (DNA): TGCGCCAGCAGCCCGTCCCCCGGACAGGGGACAGGGGAAGCTTTCTTT.